A selection of T cell receptor beta chains follows, all from one sample in a study of blood T cell repertoires in COVID-19. Sequencing was performed with immunoSEQ multiplex PCR; in TCRdb, only in-frame clones are kept and a portion is missing. The sample has 200,000 to 300,000 clones, about 85% seen once. The source material was peripheral blood. The receptors stem from a man in his sixties who had recovered from COVID-19. The CDR3 runs from the conserved cysteine through the conserved F or W. D genes are given only for firm matches. Size is omitted from some rows. Given values are once, few, many or a class for expanded clones.

>TRBJ1-1|TRBV5-1|.|few
CASSLEAPGVTEAFF
>TRBJ2-2|TRBV6-4|TRBD2|.
CASSDSIVAGAGELFF
>TRBJ2-1|TRBV27|.|.
CASSLNNEQFF
>TRBJ1-4|TRBV15|TRBD1|.
CATSREDRGQHF
>TRBJ1-5|TRBV5-5|TRBD1|once
CASSLGFGTEGQPQHF
>TRBJ2-3|TRBV6-1|TRBD2|.
CASSDLYGLAASTDTQYF
>TRBJ2-3|TRBV29-1|.|.
CSHNSGGSTDTQYF
>TRBJ2-7|TRBV7-9|.|.
CASSLAGVQVEQYF
>TRBJ1-1|TRBV15|.|.
CATSNRPLNTEAFF
>TRBJ1-2|TRBV6-6|.|few
CASSGTDRPYGYTF
>TRBJ1-3|TRBV7-9|TRBD1|.
CASIPRLTGLSSGNTIYF
>TRBJ1-2|TRBV9|.|.
CASSLLGDGYTF
>TRBJ1-5|TRBV12-1|.|.
CASSFAATERNQPQHF